This TCR beta chain was found in a study of T cell repertoires in cytomegalovirus infection. The wider study: Well-studied HLA-B-restricted epitopes and recently identified HLA-C-restricted epitopes of CMV were both used in the study. Public TCR beta signature analysis indicated the presence of both CMV infection and matching HLA type. Study results and limitations: HLA-C-restricted CMV clonotypes gave the most frequent clonotype in two of eight donors. The cumulative frequency of public TCR beta families identified carriers of CMV plus the relevant HLA.

Of note for this clonotype: What it recognizes is unknown.

A single record per CDR3 protein comes from TCRdb applying MiXCR to the reads. The data show roughly 990,000 distinct CDR3 sequences, around 30% seen once. The J segment lost 6 bases and the V segment lost 4 bases, leaving 2 bases of the junction unmatched. CDR3 length: 15 amino acids. CDR1 and CDR2 from the germline V gene are SGHNT and YYREEE (reference sequence). The source is a human donor in good health (CMV status not recorded). Some clones in this sample may be carry-over from other donors' samples. The chain recombines TRBV5-4 with TRBJ2-2; 14 nucleotides match TRBD2. The specimen comprised cultured CD8+ T cells from PBMCs, sampled from culture after CMV antigen stimulation. CDR3 sequence reads: CASSATSGGAGELFF. In nucleotides, the CDR3 is TGTGCCAGCAGCGCGACTAGCGGGGGGGCCGGGGAGCTGTTTTTT.